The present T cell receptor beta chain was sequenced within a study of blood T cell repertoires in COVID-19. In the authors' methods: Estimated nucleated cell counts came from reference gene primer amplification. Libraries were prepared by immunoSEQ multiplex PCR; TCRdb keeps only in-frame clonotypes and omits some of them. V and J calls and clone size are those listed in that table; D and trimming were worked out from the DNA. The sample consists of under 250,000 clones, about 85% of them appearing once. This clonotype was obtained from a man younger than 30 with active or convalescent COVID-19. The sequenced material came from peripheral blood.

The CDR3 region has the DNA TGTGCCAGCAGTTTTCTGGGGGAGGCATACAATGAGCAGTTCTTC. Amino acid sequence: CASSFLGEAYNEQFF. V is TRBV27 and J is TRBJ2-1, with D perhaps TRBD2 (6 bases). The CDR3 contains 15 residues. Trimming took off 3 bases at V and 4 bases at J, with 13 bases between the two ends. Germline V gives CDR1 MNHEY, CDR2 SMNVEV (reference sequence).